This T cell receptor beta chain was captured by sequencing in a study of regulatory T cells in long-lasting Graves disease. Combining iRepertoire HTBI primers with Arm-PCR of CDR3 regions, the authors built TCR beta libraries. TCRdb itself ran the multiplex PCR reads through MiXCR, one entry per CDR3 protein. The sample has roughly 500,000 distinct CDR3 sequences; approximately 13% are singletons. Noted time point: newly diagnosed GD, antithyroid drugs for less than 3 months. PBMCs were the source of the RNA used for TCR sequencing. These data were likewise used in another study, on T cells in Graves' hyperthyroidism and ophthalmopathy.

This receptor was taken from a young man with Graves disease. The source was peripheral blood mononuclear cells (PBMCs), collected at new diagnosis, from a patient treated with antithyroid drugs.

Here the CDR3 reads CASSRTGENSPLHF. The CDR3 nucleotides read TGTGCCAGCAGCCGGACAGGGGAAAATTCACCCCTCCACTTT. The chain combines TRBV9 with TRBJ1-6; TRBD1 aligns across 9 bases. Looked up from germline, CDR1 is SGDLS and CDR2 is YYNGEE. J was trimmed by 7 bases and V by 4 bases; bases with no gene match: 3. This CDR3 contains 14 residues.